This is a list of T cell receptor beta chains from one sample in a study of response to subunit inactivated influenza vaccine. TCRdb itself ran the RT-PCR reads through MiXCR, one entry per CDR3 protein. This sample has around 760,000 distinct CDR3 sequences, with about 15% found just once. Sequenced here: PBMCs from blood, sampled 14 days before vaccination. These receptors were taken from a man aged 45-60 years who received an inactivated influenza vaccine. Each CDR3 is given with its conserved first and last residue. Fields, in order: J gene, clone size, V gene, D gene, CDR3 protein, CDR3 DNA. A D gene is named only where the DNA matches it firmly. Some rows mark clone size as missing; the rest say once, few, many or name a class of expanded clone.

>TRBJ2-5|many|TRBV20-1|.
CSAWRRHQETQYF
TGCAGTGCTTGGCGGAGACATCAAGAGACCCAGTACTTC
>TRBJ2-2|many|TRBV12-3/TRBV12-4|.
CATRDPGELFF
TGTGCCACCAGGGATCCCGGGGAGCTGTTTTTT
>TRBJ2-3|few|TRBV6-2/TRBV6-3|TRBD1
CASRDREDTQYF
TGTGCCAGCAGAGACAGGGAAGATACGCAGTATTTT
>TRBJ2-7|.|TRBV20-1|.
CSARSGTPYTEQYF
TGCAGTGCTAGGTCCGGGACACCTTATACGGAGCAGTACTTC
>TRBJ2-4|.|TRBV7-2|.
CASSFFAGQNIQYF
TGTGCCAGCAGCTTTTTCGCGGGGCAAAACATTCAGTACTTC
>TRBJ2-3|.|TRBV18|.
CASSSGPPMDTQYF
TGTGCCAGCTCATCGGGACCTCCAATGGATACGCAGTATTTT
>TRBJ1-1|.|TRBV29-1|.
CSIRESTEAFF
TGCAGCATCCGGGAGAGCACTGAAGCTTTCTTT
>TRBJ2-7|few|TRBV12-3/TRBV12-4|TRBD2
CASTLGASGGAIEQYF
TGTGCCAGCACCTTAGGGGCTAGCGGGGGGGCCATCGAGCAGTACTTC
>TRBJ1-6|.|TRBV4-2|TRBD1
CASSRIGQGESPLHF
TGTGCCAGCAGCCGGATAGGACAGGGCGAATCACCCCTCCACTTT
>TRBJ1-1|few|TRBV23-1|TRBD1
CASSHTIGTAGMNTEAFF
TGCGCCAGCAGTCATACCATCGGGACAGCCGGAATGAACACTGAAGCTTTCTTT
>TRBJ2-7|many|TRBV5-1|TRBD2
CASSPGWLAGPLEQYF
TGCGCCAGCAGCCCCGGTTGGCTAGCGGGGCCCCTCGAGCAGTACTTC
>TRBJ2-1|.|TRBV15|TRBD2
CATSRSGSNRNEQFF
TGTGCCACCAGCAGGAGCGGGAGTAACCGCAATGAGCAGTTCTTC
>TRBJ2-4|.|TRBV10-2|TRBD1
CASSEGQGVLAKNIQYF
TGCGCCAGCAGTGAGGGACAGGGAGTGCTGGCCAAAAACATTCAGTACTTC
>TRBJ1-2|many|TRBV6-1|.
CASSRGRTNYGYTF
TGTGCCAGCAGCCGGGGCCGGACTAACTATGGCTACACCTTC
>TRBJ1-1|.|TRBV5-1|.
CASSLGTKNTEAFF
TGCGCCAGCAGCTTGGGGACAAAGAACACTGAAGCTTTCTTT
>TRBJ2-1|.|TRBV20-1|.
CSARPGSSGGDEQFF
TGCAGTGCTAGACCCGGGAGCTCCGGGGGCGATGAGCAGTTCTTC
>TRBJ2-5|few|TRBV7-9|TRBD2
CASSLRERLAGQETQYF
TGTGCCAGCAGCTTACGGGAAAGACTAGCGGGGCAAGAGACCCAGTACTTC
>TRBJ2-1|few|TRBV27|TRBD1
CASSPQWTGDIYNEQFF
TGTGCCAGCAGTCCCCAATGGACAGGGGACATATACAATGAGCAGTTCTTC
>TRBJ1-2|many|TRBV7-9|.
CASSFRRLGGYTF
TGTGCCAGCAGCTTTAGGCGCCTGGGGGGCTACACCTTC
>TRBJ2-5|few|TRBV15|TRBD1
CATSRTGTGYLETQYF
TGTGCCACCAGCAGAACCGGGACAGGGTATTTGGAGACCCAGTACTTC
>TRBJ1-1|few|TRBV4-1|TRBD1
CASSQWTGANTEAFF
TGCGCCAGCAGCCAATGGACAGGGGCCAACACTGAAGCTTTCTTT
>TRBJ2-3|many|TRBV28|.
CASSSTRTPRETDTQYF
TGTGCCAGCAGTTCCACCCGGACCCCCAGGGAAACAGATACGCAGTATTTT
>TRBJ2-7|.|TRBV28|TRBD1
CASSRDRGINEQYF
TGTGCCAGCAGCCGGGACAGGGGGATCAACGAGCAGTACTTC
>TRBJ2-2|.|TRBV20-1|.
CSATASTGELFF
TGCAGTGCTACGGCCTCCACCGGGGAGCTGTTTTTT
>TRBJ2-5|many|TRBV7-2|TRBD2
CASSLTGTSQETQYF
TGTGCCAGCAGCTTAACAGGGACTAGCCAAGAGACCCAGTACTTC
>TRBJ2-7|.|TRBV7-2|.
CASSIVAEGTYEQYF
TGTGCCAGCAGCATAGTAGCGGAGGGAACCTACGAGCAGTACTTC